These 27 T cell receptor beta chains came from one sample sequenced in a study of T cells in women clearing cervical HPV infection. Profiled with immunoSEQ multiplex PCR; TCRdb holds only in-frame clones, not every one. The sample holds 30,000 to 45,000 clones. Sequencing was performed on blood buffy coat. The receptors here all came from a woman aged 18 to 69 with a cervical HPV16 infection that either progressed to CIN3+ or cleared (not recorded which).

Concerning this clone itself: Sequencing ends 3 residues short of the CDR3 end; the germline J gene provides the rest. J is TRBJ2-7 and V is TRBV28, with TRBD1 identical over 8 bases. The CDR3 contains 18 residues. CDR1 MDHEN and CDR2 SYDVKM come from the germline V gene. Trimming removed 8 bases from V and 2 bases from J; junction bases left unmatched: 20. The CDR3 loop is CASLGTGHRWLMTYEQYF. The covered CDR3 bases are TGTGCCAGCCTTGGGACAGGACACCGATGGTTGATGACCTACGAG. The whole variable domain, remainder taken from reference TRBV28 and TRBJ2-7, is DVKVTQSSRYLVKRTGEKVFLECVQDMDHENMFWYRQDPGLGLRLIYFSYDVKMKEKGDIPEGYSVSREKKERFSLILESASTNQTSMYLCASLGTGHRWLMTYEQYFGPGTRLTVT.

A word on this clone: The CDR3 extends 3 residues past the end of the read, so its final part is completed from the germline J gene. The chain carries TRBV5-6 and TRBJ2-1; 7 bases line up with TRBD1. CDR3 size: 15 residues. The trim removed 3 bases at V and 3 bases at J, leaving 6 bases unmatched. The V gene's germline CDR1 is SGHDT and CDR2 YYEEEE. Incomplete CDR3 DNA: TGTGCCAGCAGCTCCGGACAGGCAAACTACAATGAG. This encodes CASSSGQANYNE. The whole CDR3 region reads CASSSGQANYNEQFF.

The CDR3 bases that were read are TGTGCCAGCCCGACCCTCTCCACAGATACC. It is translated as CASPTLSTDT. The entire CDR3 protein is CASPTLSTDTYTF. The rearrangement links TRBV2 to TRBJ1-2; no reliable D call. The read comes to an end 3 residues before the CDR3 does, leaving the germline J gene to fill in the end. Germline CDR1 is SNHLY and CDR2 is FYNNEI. The length of the CDR3 is 13 residues.

Remarks on this clone: The missing CDR3 end, 3 residues past where the read stops, is filled in from the germline J gene. J is TRBJ1-2 and V is TRBV20-1; 7 bases fit TRBD1. J was trimmed by 1 base and V by 8 bases; bases with no gene match: 10. The CDR3 runs 14 residues. CDR1 DFQATT and CDR2 SNEGSKA come from the germline V gene (reference sequence). Partial CDR3 DNA: TGCAGTTTGGACAGGCCGACAAATAACTATGGC. This gives the protein CSLDRPTNNYG. The entire CDR3 sequence reads CSLDRPTNNYGYTF.

The CDR3: CASSPRQGYGYTF. The CDR3 bases that were read are TGCGCCAGCAGCCCGCGACAGGGGTATGGC. V is TRBV5-1 and J is TRBJ1-2, with 8 bases identical to TRBD1. The read terminates 3 residues ahead of where the CDR3 ends, so the germline J gene completes it. With 4 bases clipped from V and 5 bases from J, the junction kept 4 bases outside the gene matches. Germline loops: CDR1 SGHRS, CDR2 YFSETQ. The CDR3 runs to 13 residues.

A word on this clone: From the germline J gene comes the end of the CDR3, since the read stops 3 residues before it. This chain links TRBV7-2 with TRBJ1-2; a possible D gene is TRBD1 (6 bases). Germline V gives CDR1 SGHTA, CDR2 FQGNSA. This CDR3 region has 15 residues. Incomplete CDR3 DNA: TGTGCCAGCAGCCCAATAGCGGGGGGGCTCTCCGAC. It specifies CASSPIAGGLSD. The full CDR3 reads CASSPIAGGLSDYTF.

With respect to this clone: The read ends 3 residues shy of where the CDR3 ends; the end is completed using the germline J gene. The chain employs TRBV19 and TRBJ2-1; 12 bases fit TRBD2. With 6 bases clipped from V and 8 bases from J, the junction kept 11 bases outside the gene matches. The CDR3 consists of 16 residues. CDR1 LNHDA and CDR2 SQIVND come from the germline V gene (reference sequence). CDR3 sequence reads: CASRELAGGGGHEQFF. Partial CDR3 DNA: TGTGCCAGTAGAGAACTAGCGGGGGGCGGGGGTCATGAG.

CDR3 protein: CASSYVQGLGTEAFF. The CDR3 DNA, read in part, is TGTGCCAGCAGTTACGTTCAGGGGCTAGGCACTGAA. The chain joins TRBV6-2 or TRBV6-3 to TRBJ1-1; weak D call: TRBD1 (6 bases). The read terminates 3 residues before the CDR3 end, so the remaining end is supplied by the germline J gene. Trimming stripped 2 bases from V and 4 bases from J, with 14 bases between. The CDR3 is 15 amino acids. Germline-derived CDR1 and CDR2 are MNHEY and SVGEGT.

As concerns this clone: The read stops 3 residues short of the end of the CDR3; the missing end is completed from the germline J gene. This rearrangement joins TRBV28 to TRBJ2-1; 13 nucleotides match TRBD2. The V and J ends lost 3 bases and 9 bases, in that order; junction bases with no gene match: 5. The CDR3 totals 15 residues. Germline CDR1 and CDR2: MDHEN and SYDVKM. Here the CDR3 reads CASSLGRLAGGEQFF. Partial CDR3 DNA: TGTGCCAGCAGTTTGGGGAGACTAGCGGGGGGTGAG.

As regards this clone: Read sequence stops 3 residues before the CDR3 end, and the germline J gene provides the missing end. The V gene is TRBV7-6, the J gene TRBJ1-1; a possible D gene is TRBD1 (5 bases). Germline V gene data show CDR1 as SGHVS and CDR2 as FNYEAQ. The V end lost 1 base, the J end lost 5 bases, and 14 bases lay between the germline ends. The CDR3 is 15 residues long. Incomplete CDR3 DNA: TGTGCCAGCAGCTTAGAGTCGGAGGGGCGGACTGAA. It codes for CASSLESEGRTE. From start to end, the CDR3 is CASSLESEGRTEAFF. Filled out from reference TRBV7-6 and TRBJ1-1, the complete variable domain reads GAGVSQSPRYKVTKRGQDVALRCDPISGHVSLYWYRQALGQGPEFLTYFNYEAQQDKSGLPNDRFSAERPEGSISTLTIQRTEQRDSAMYRCASSLESEGRTEAFFGQGTRLTVV.

As concerns this clone: The read terminates 3 residues before the CDR3 end, so the remaining end is supplied by the germline J gene. The J gene is TRBJ2-4, the V gene TRBV6-2 or TRBV6-3; D possibly corresponds to TRBD1 (6 bases). CDR3 length: 14 residues. V dropped 10 bases and J dropped 1 base, with 14 bases sitting between them. CDR1 and CDR2 from the germline V gene are MNHEY and SVGEGT. Here the CDR3 reads CATQDQGAKNIQYF. CDR3 bases read: TGTGCCACCCAAGATCAGGGGGCCAAAAACATT.

CDR3 DNA (partial): TGTGCCAGCAGCCACTCCGGGACAGGGGTGAATGAG. This translates into CASSHSGTGVNE. The whole CDR3 sequence reads CASSHSGTGVNEQFF. The V and J genes are TRBV16 and TRBJ2-1; 10 nucleotides align to TRBD1. The read is 3 residues too short to cover the CDR3 end, so that end is filled in from the germline J gene. V lost 3 bases, J lost 7 bases, and 6 bases stayed unmatched. CDR3 size: 15 residues. Germline-derived CDR1 and CDR2 are KGHSY and FQNENV.

To note about this clone: The CDR3 end lies 3 residues beyond the end of the read and is filled in from the germline J gene. The V call is TRBV5-1, the J call TRBJ2-2; D might be TRBD1 (6 bases). V was trimmed by 7 bases and J by 9 bases, leaving 13 bases between them. This CDR3 spans 12 amino acids. Germline values: CDR1 SGHRS, CDR2 YFSETQ. The sequenced part of the CDR3 DNA is TGCGCCAGCTCCGACAGGTTCCGGGAG. This gives the protein CASSDRFRE. The full CDR3 protein is CASSDRFRELFF.

As for this clone: The missing CDR3 end, 3 residues past where the read stops, is filled in from the germline J gene. The chain has TRBV19 and TRBJ1-2, with D hard to call. Germline V gene data show CDR1 as LNHDA and CDR2 as SQIVND (reference sequence). The CDR3 totals 11 residues. The DNA read from the CDR3 is TGTGCCAGTTCTGAATACAATGAC. This encodes CASSEYND. From start to end, the CDR3 is CASSEYNDYTF. Drawing the rest from reference TRBV19 and TRBJ1-2, the complete variable domain is DGGITQSPKYLFRKEGQNVTLSCEQNLNHDAMYWYRQDPGQGLRLIYYSQIVNDFQKGDIAEGYSVSREKKESFPLTVTSAQKNPTAFYLCASSEYNDYTFGSGTRLTVV.

Regarding this clone: The sequenced fragment ends 3 residues before the CDR3 boundary, so the rest is inferred from the germline J gene. The J gene is TRBJ1-2, the V gene TRBV7-2; D gene uncertain. Germline V gives CDR1 SGHTA, CDR2 FQGNSA. CDR3 size: 11 residues. The DNA read from the CDR3 is TGTGCCAGCAGCTATTCCTACGAC. The encoded protein is CASSYSYD. The full CDR3 is CASSYSYDYTF.

As regards this clone: The CDR3 is cut off 3 residues early in the read; its end comes from the germline J gene. V gene TRBV7-9 combines with J gene TRBJ2-7; 8 bases are shared with TRBD1. CDR3 length equals 15 residues. Germline CDR1 reads SEHNR; CDR2 reads FQNEAQ (reference sequence). V trimming: 1 base; J trimming: 3 bases; junction bases outside the gene matches: 5. CDR3: CASSLGTGGFYEQYF. The DNA read from the CDR3 is TGTGCCAGCAGCTTAGGAACAGGGGGTTTCTACGAG.

Comment on this clone: The read gets to within 3 residues of the CDR3 end, and the germline J gene fills in the rest. This chain links TRBV12-3 or TRBV12-4 with TRBJ2-7; 8 nucleotides line up with TRBD2. This CDR3 region has 13 residues. J gave up 2 bases and V 5 bases, and 2 bases lay outside the gene matches. The CDR3 is CASSSGGPYEQYF. CDR3 DNA (partial): TGTGCCAGCAGTAGCGGGGGACCCTACGAG.

As regards this clone: Read coverage stops 3 residues before the CDR3 terminus; the germline J gene supplies the remainder. The chain carries TRBV2 and TRBJ2-7, with 8 bases that match TRBD2. Germline-derived CDR1 and CDR2 are SNHLY and FYNNEI. CDR3 size: 15 residues. V lost 2 bases, J lost 6 bases, and 9 bases stayed unmatched. The CDR3 sequence: CASSEFNGGVSEQYF. The CDR3 DNA, read in part, is TGTGCCAGCAGTGAATTTAACGGGGGGGTGTCCGAG.

About this clone itself: A junction boundary mismatches the germline segment, possibly from a read error. The CDR3 end lies 3 residues beyond the end of the read and is filled in from the germline J gene. V usage is TRBV18 and J usage is TRBJ1-2; D unclear. The CDR3 is made up of 13 amino acids. CDR1 and CDR2 (germline): KGHSH, LQKENI. The chain's CDR3 is CASLPPVTYDYTF. The CDR3 DNA, read in part, is TGTGCCAGCTTACCACCAGTAACCTACGAC.

On this clone itself: The read finishes 3 residues shy of the CDR3 end, and the germline J gene is used to complete it. The chain employs TRBV28 and TRBJ2-2; D is perhaps TRBD1 (5 bases). Germline V gene data show CDR1 as MDHEN and CDR2 as SYDVKM. Deletions cut 9 bases from V and 6 bases from J, with 17 bases between. The CDR3 contains 14 residues. The part of the CDR3 DNA that was read is TGTGCCAGTGGGCAGGGAAGAGCTTCCGGGGAG. This sequence encodes CASGQGRASGE. The whole CDR3 sequence reads CASGQGRASGELFF.

With respect to this clone: Sequencing ends 3 residues short of the CDR3 end; the germline J gene provides the rest. The J gene is TRBJ1-2, the V gene TRBV10-3; TRBD1 matches at 7 bases. The CDR3 is made up of 16 amino acids. Per germline, CDR1 ENHRY and CDR2 SYGVKD. V lost 0 bases to trimming and J lost 5 bases; unmatched junction nucleotides: 9. CDR3 amino acids: CAISESNGQDIYGYTF. The CDR3 DNA, read in part, is TGTGCCATCAGTGAGTCGAACGGACAGGACATTTATGGC.

For this clone: The read comes to an end 3 residues before the CDR3 does, leaving the germline J gene to fill in the end. The chain employs TRBV28 and TRBJ1-6; tentative D call: TRBD1 (5 bases). The CDR3 has 15 residues. Deletions cut 5 bases from V and 0 bases from J, with 8 bases between. Looked up from germline, CDR1 is MDHEN and CDR2 is SYDVKM. CDR3 DNA (partial): TGTGCCAGCAGTCAGGGTAGCTCCTATAATTCACCC. Translating it yields CASSQGSSYNSP. In full, the CDR3 is CASSQGSSYNSPLHF.

On this clone itself: The read halts 3 residues ahead of the CDR3 end, with the missing end drawn from the germline J gene. The V call is TRBV30, the J call TRBJ1-2, with 7 bases matching TRBD1. V gave up 4 bases and J gave up 1 base; unmatched junction bases: 21. This CDR3 contains 19 residues. Germline V CDR1 and CDR2: GTSNPN, SVGIG (reference sequence). CDR3 bases read: TGTGCCTGGAACGTGCGTTTATGGCAGGGGGTTCTGCGTAACTATGGC. It specifies CAWNVRLWQGVLRNYG. The whole CDR3 reads CAWNVRLWQGVLRNYGYTF.

Of note for this clone: The CDR3 extends 3 residues past the end of the read, so its final part is completed from the germline J gene. V usage is TRBV4-2 and J usage is TRBJ1-1; D remains unclear. Germline V gives CDR1 LGHNA, CDR2 YNFKEQ. The germline V and J ends were trimmed by 0 bases and 3 bases, with 20 bases remaining between them. The CDR3 runs 18 residues. CDR3 DNA (partial): TGTGCCAGCAGCCAAGATCTGATCCGAGGCAGGATCTACACTGAA. It specifies CASSQDLIRGRIYTE. In full, the CDR3 reads CASSQDLIRGRIYTEAFF.

Points on this clone: The CDR3 end falls 3 residues outside the read, so it is completed with the germline J gene. The V gene is TRBV7-2, the J gene TRBJ2-7; 10 positions agree with TRBD1. CDR3 length equals 14 residues. The ends lost 3 bases at V and 6 bases at J; junction bases unmatched: 5. The germline V gene has CDR1 SGHTA and CDR2 FQGNSA. The CDR3 here is CASSFADRGLEQYF. The covered CDR3 bases are TGTGCCAGCAGCTTTGCCGACAGGGGGCTCGAG.

A note on this clone: The CDR3 goes on 3 residues after the read ends, and that part is filled in from the germline J gene. The chain links TRBV7-8 to TRBJ2-1; 7 bases line up with TRBD2. Germline values: CDR1 SGHVS, CDR2 FQNEAQ. CDR3 length: 16 amino acids. Trimming removed 2 bases from V and 8 bases from J; junction bases left unmatched: 12. CDR3: CASSLIGLVSGDEQFF. The covered CDR3 bases are TGTGCCAGCAGCTTAATTGGACTAGTCTCAGGCGATGAG.

Details on this clone: The CDR3 is cut off 3 residues early in the read; its end comes from the germline J gene. J is TRBJ2-5 and V is TRBV5-1; a possible D gene is TRBD1 (7 bases). CDR1 SGHRS and CDR2 YFSETQ come from the germline V gene. V was pared by 0 bases and J by 4 bases, with 10 bases between. CDR3 length: 14 residues. The sequenced part of the CDR3 DNA is TGCGCCAGCAGCTTGGCAGGGGGGTCAGAGACC. It yields the protein CASSLAGGSET. The entire CDR3 sequence reads CASSLAGGSETQYF. The whole variable domain, remainder taken from reference TRBV5-1 and TRBJ2-5, is KAGVTQTPRYLIKTRGQQVTLSCSPISGHRSVSWYQQTPGQGLQFLFEYFSETQRNKGNFPGRFSGRQFSNSRSEMNVSTLELGDSALYLCASSLAGGSETQYFGPGTRLLVL.